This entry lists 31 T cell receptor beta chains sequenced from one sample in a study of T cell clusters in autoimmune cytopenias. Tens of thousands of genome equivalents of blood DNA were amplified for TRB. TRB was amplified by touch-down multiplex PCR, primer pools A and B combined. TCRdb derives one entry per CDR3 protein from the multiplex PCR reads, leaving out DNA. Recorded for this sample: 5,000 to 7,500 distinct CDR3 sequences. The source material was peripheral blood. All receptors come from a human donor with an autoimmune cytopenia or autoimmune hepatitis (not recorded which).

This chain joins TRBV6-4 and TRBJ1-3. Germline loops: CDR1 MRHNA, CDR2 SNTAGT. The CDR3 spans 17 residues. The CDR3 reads CASSDTGRSSGGNTIYF.

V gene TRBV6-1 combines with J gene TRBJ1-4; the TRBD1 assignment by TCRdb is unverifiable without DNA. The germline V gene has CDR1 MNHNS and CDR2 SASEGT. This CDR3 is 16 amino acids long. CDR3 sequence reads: CASSDRGPSTNEKLFF.

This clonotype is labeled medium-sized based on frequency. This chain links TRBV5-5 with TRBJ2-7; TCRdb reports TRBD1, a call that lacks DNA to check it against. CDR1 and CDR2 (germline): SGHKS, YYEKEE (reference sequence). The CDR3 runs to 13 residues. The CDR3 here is CASSLQGAYEQYF.

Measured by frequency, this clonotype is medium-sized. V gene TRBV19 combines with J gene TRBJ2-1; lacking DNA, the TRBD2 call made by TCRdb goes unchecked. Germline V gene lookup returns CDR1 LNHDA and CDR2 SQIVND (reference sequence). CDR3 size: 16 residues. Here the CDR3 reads CASSISWRGGFDEQFF.

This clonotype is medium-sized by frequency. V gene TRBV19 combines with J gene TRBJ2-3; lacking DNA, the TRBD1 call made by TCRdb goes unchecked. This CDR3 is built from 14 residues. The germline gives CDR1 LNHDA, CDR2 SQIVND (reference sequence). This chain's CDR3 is CASSRDRVVDTQYF.

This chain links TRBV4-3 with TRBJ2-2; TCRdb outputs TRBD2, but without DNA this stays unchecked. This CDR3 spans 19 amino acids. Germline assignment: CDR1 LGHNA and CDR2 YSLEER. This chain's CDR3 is CASSQDTLGGWATGGELFF.

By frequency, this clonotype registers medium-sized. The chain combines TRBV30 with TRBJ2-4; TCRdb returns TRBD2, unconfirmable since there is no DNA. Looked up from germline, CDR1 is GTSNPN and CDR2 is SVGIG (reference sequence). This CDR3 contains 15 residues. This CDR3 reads CAWSDPNGEGNIQYF. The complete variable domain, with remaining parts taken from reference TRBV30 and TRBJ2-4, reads SQTIHQWPATLVQPVGSPLSLECTVEGTSNPNLYWYRQAAGRGLQLLFYSVGIGQISSEVPQNLSASRPQDRQFILSSKKLLLSDSGFYLCAWSDPNGEGNIQYFGAGTRLSVL.

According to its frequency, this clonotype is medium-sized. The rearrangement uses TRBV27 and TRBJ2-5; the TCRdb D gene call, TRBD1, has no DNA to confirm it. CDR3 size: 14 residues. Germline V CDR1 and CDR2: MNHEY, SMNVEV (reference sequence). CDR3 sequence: CASSWIGASETQYF.

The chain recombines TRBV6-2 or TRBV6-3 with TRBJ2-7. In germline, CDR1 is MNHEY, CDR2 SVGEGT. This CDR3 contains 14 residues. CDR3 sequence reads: CASRDPGFSYEQYF.

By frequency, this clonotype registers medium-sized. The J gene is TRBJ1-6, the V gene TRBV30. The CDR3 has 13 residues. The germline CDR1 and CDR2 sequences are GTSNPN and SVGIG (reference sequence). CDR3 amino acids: CASGRTGFSPLHF.

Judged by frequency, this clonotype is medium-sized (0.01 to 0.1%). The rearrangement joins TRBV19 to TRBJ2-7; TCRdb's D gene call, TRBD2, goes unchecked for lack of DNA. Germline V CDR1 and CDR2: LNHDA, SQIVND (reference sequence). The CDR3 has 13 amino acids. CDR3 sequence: CASSIVLAFEQYF. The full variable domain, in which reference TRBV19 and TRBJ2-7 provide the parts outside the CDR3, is DGGITQSPKYLFRKEGQNVTLSCEQNLNHDAMYWYRQDPGQGLRLIYYSQIVNDFQKGDIAEGYSVSREKKESFPLTVTSAQKNPTAFYLCASSIVLAFEQYFGPGTRLTVT.

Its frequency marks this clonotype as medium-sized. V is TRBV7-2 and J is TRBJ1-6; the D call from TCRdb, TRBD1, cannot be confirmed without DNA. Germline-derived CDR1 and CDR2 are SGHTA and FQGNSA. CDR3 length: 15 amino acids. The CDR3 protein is CASSFVDSRNSPLHF.

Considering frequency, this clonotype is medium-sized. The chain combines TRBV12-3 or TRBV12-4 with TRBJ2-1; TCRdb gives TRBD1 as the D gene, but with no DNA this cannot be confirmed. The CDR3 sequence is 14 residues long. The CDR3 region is CASRLTGDYGEQFF.

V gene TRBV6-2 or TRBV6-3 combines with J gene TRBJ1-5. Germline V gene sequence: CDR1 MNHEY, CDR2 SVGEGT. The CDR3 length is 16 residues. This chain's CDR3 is CASSRDGPRKHQPQHF.

CDR3 amino acids: CASSLRPRGSLYGELFF. The chain uses TRBV7-2 and TRBJ2-2; TCRdb selects TRBD2, and the lack of DNA leaves this call unchecked. This CDR3 has 17 residues. Germline V lookup: CDR1 SGHTA, CDR2 FQGNSA. The variable domain in full, with the rest retrieved from reference TRBV7-2 and TRBJ2-2, is GAGVSQSPSNKVTEKGKDVELRCDPISGHTALYWYRQSLGQGLEFLIYFQGNSAPDKSGLPSDRFSAERTGGSVSTLTIQRTQQEDSAVYLCASSLRPRGSLYGELFFGEGSRLTVL.

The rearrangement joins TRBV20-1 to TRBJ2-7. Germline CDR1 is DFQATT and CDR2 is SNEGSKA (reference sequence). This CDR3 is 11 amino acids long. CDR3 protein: CSAQRVVEQYF.

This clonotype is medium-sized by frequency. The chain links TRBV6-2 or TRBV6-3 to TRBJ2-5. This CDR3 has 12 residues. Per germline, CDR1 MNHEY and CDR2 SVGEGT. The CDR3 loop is CASSYRRETQYF.

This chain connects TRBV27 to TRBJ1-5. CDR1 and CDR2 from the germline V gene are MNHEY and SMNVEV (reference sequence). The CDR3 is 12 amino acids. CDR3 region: CASTSGNQPQHF.

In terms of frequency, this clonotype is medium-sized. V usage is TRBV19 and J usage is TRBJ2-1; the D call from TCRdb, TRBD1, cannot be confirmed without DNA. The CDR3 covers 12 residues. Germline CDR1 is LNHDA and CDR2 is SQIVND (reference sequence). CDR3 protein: CASSETSRGQFF.

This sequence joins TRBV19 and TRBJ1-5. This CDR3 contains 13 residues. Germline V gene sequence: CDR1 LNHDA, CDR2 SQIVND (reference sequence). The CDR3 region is CASTGRFNQPQHF.

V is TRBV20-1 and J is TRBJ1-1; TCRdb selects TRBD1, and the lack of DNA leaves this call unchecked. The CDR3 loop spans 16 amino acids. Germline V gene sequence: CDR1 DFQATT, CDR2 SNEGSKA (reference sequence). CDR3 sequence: CSARVWTGSSGTEAFF.

CDR3 protein: CATSDLKGSTDTQYF. V is TRBV24-1 and J is TRBJ2-3; TCRdb's D call of TRBD1 is untestable without DNA. This CDR3 comprises 15 residues. Germline values: CDR1 KGHDR, CDR2 SFDVKD.

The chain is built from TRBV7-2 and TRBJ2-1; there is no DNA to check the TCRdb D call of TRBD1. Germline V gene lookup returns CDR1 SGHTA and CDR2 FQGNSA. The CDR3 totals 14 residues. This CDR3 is CASSLGGGYNEQFF.

Here the CDR3 reads CATSDWGTPYEQYF. The chain couples TRBV24-1 to TRBJ2-7; TCRdb's D call of TRBD1 is untestable without DNA. This CDR3 contains 14 residues. The germline gives CDR1 KGHDR, CDR2 SFDVKD.

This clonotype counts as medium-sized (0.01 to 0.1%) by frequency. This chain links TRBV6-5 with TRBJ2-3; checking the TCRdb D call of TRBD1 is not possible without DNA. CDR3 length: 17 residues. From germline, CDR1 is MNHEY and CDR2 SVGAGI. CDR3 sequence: CASSPWAGGRGADTQYF.

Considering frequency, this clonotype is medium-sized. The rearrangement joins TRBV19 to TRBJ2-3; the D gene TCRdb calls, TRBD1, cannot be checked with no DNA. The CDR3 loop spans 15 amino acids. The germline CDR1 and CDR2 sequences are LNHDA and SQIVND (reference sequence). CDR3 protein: CASSRTPGPPDTQYF.

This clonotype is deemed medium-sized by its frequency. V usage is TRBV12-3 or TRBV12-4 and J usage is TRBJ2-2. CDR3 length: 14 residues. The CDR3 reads CASSLGADTGELFF.

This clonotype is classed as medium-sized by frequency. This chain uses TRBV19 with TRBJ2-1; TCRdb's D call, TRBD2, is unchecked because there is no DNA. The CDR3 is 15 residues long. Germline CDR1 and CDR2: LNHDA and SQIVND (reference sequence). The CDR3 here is CASSILPGAPNEQFF.

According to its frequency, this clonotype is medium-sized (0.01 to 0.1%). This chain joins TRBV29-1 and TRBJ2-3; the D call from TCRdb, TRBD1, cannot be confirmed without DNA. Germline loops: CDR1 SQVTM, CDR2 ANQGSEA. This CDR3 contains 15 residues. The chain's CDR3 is CSVVLGQQYTDTQYF.

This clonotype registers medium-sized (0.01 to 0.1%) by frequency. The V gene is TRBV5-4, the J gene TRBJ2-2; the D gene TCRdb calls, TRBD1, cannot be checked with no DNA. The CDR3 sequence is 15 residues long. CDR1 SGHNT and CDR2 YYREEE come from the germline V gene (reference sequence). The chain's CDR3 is CASSLGDRVTGELFF.

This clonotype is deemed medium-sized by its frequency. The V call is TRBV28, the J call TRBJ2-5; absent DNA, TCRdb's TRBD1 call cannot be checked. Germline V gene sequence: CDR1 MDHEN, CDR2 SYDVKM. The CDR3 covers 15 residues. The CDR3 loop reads CASSPTRRGKETQYF.